Shown below are 9 T cell receptor beta chains from a single sample sequenced in a study of cytomegalovirus exposure and HLA in healthy donors. The PCR used 60 Vbeta and 13 Jbeta primers. The method was immunoSEQ multiplex PCR; TCRdb's version includes in-frame clones alone and lacks a portion of them. The table lists approximately 190,000 clones, approximately 88% of them singletons, with approximately 2.9% in the top ten. The specimen sequenced was PBMCs. These TCRs come from a woman aged 45-60 years in good health and CMV-seropositive.

The chain joins TRBV2 to TRBJ2-3; a possible D gene is TRBD2 (6 bases). The germline CDR1 and CDR2 sequences are SNHLY and FYNNEI. The CDR3 is 14 residues long. V was cut by 7 bases and J by 2 bases, with 13 bases left in between. CDR3 DNA: TGTGCCAGCACCTACGGGGGACCCACAGATACGCAGTATTTT. It is translated as CASTYGGPTDTQYF. Full variable domain (outside the CDR3, taken from reference TRBV2 and TRBJ2-3): EPEVTQTPSHQVTQMGQEVILRCVPISNHLYFYWYRQILGQKVEFLVSFYNNEISEKSEIFDDQFSVERPDGSNFTLKIRSTKLEDSAMYFCASTYGGPTDTQYFGPGTRLTVL.

The V call is TRBV6-5, the J call TRBJ1-1, with 9 bases lining up with TRBD1. With 8 bases clipped from V and 7 bases from J, the junction kept 8 bases outside the gene matches. The germline V gene has CDR1 MNHEY and CDR2 SVGAGI. The CDR3 loop spans 13 amino acids. CDR3 sequence: CASQRTGEVEAFF. CDR3 coding DNA: TGTGCCAGCCAGAGGACAGGGGAGGTTGAAGCTTTCTTT.

The chain uses TRBV5-1 and TRBJ1-6; 10 bases line up with TRBD1. V lost 4 bases, J lost 5 bases, and 3 bases stayed unmatched. Per germline, CDR1 SGHRS and CDR2 YFSETQ. CDR3 length: 15 residues. The CDR3, as DNA: TGCGCCAGCAGCCGTGGGACAGGGGATAATTCACCCCTCCACTTT. Protein product: CASSRGTGDNSPLHF. The whole variable domain, filled in from reference TRBV5-1 and TRBJ1-6, reads KAGVTQTPRYLIKTRGQQVTLSCSPISGHRSVSWYQQTPGQGLQFLFEYFSETQRNKGNFPGRFSGRQFSNSRSEMNVSTLELGDSALYLCASSRGTGDNSPLHFGNGTRLTVT.

The chain is built from TRBV29-1 and TRBJ2-2; possible D gene TRBD1, 6 bases. CDR1 and CDR2 (germline): SQVTM, ANQGSEA. The CDR3 covers 15 residues. V dropped 0 bases and J dropped 6 bases, with 14 bases sitting between them. This chain's CDR3 is CSVEDLKQGAGELFF. Here the CDR3 DNA reads TGCAGCGTTGAAGATCTAAAACAGGGCGCCGGGGAGCTGTTTTTT.

The V and J genes are TRBV9 and TRBJ2-3; TRBD2 agrees at 12 bases. The junction had 2 bases not matched to a gene; V was cut back by 3 bases and J by 3 bases. The CDR3 is 15 residues long. Per germline, CDR1 SGDLS and CDR2 YYNGEE. The CDR3 DNA is TGTGCCAGCAGCGCAACTAGCGGGGGGACAGATACGCAGTATTTT. It encodes CASSATSGGTDTQYF. Based on the CDR3 plus reference TRBV9 and TRBJ2-3, the full variable domain is DSGVTQTPKHLITATGQRVTLRCSPRSGDLSVYWYQQSLDQGLQFLIQYYNGEERAKGNILERFSAQQFPDLHSELNLSSLELGDSALYFCASSATSGGTDTQYFGPGTRLTVL.

This chain links TRBV6-4 with TRBJ2-5, with D perhaps matching TRBD2 (5 bases). This CDR3 region has 13 residues. Germline lookup yields CDR1 MRHNA and CDR2 SNTAGT. Deletions cut 5 bases from V and 3 bases from J, with 10 bases between. CDR3 nucleotides: TGTGCCAGCAGTTTTGGGAGAAAAGAGACCCAGTACTTC. Translated: CASSFGRKETQYF.

The rearrangement joins TRBV18 to TRBJ2-2; TRBD1 agrees at 7 bases. The V gene's germline CDR1 is KGHSH and CDR2 LQKENI. This CDR3 has 16 amino acids. V was pared by 0 bases and J by 3 bases, with 4 bases of the junction left unmatched. CDR3 protein: CASSPPQGVHTGELFF. The DNA of the CDR3 is TGTGCCAGCTCACCACCCCAGGGGGTACACACCGGGGAGCTGTTTTTT.

The V and J genes are TRBV5-5 and TRBJ2-3; 9 bases line up with TRBD2. This CDR3 comprises 17 residues. Germline lookup yields CDR1 SGHKS and CDR2 YYEKEE (reference sequence). After removal of 2 bases from V and 6 bases from J, the junction contained 13 bases not matched to a gene. The chain's CDR3 is CASSFESVRGGRDTQYF. Written as DNA, the CDR3 is TGTGCCAGCAGCTTCGAATCCGTGCGGGGGGGCAGGGATACGCAGTATTTT.

The CDR3 sequence is CASSLYSPSYAGVYGYTF. The CDR3 DNA reads TGTGCCAGCAGCTTGTATTCACCCTCTTATGCAGGGGTTTATGGCTACACCTTC. The V call is TRBV5-5, the J call TRBJ1-2; TRBD1 is a possible D gene (6 bases). CDR1 is SGHKS, CDR2 YYEKEE, per germline (reference sequence). The CDR3 consists of 18 residues. V lost 1 base and J lost 5, with 24 bases in between.